This T cell receptor beta chain was sequenced in a study of regulatory T cells in long-lasting Graves disease. This clonotype was seen more than once but under ten times. To make TCR beta libraries, researchers used iRepertoire HTBI primers and Arm-PCR of CDR3 regions. MiXCR, run by TCRdb on the multiplex PCR reads, gives a single entry per CDR3 protein. The table shows approximately 350,000 distinct CDR3 sequences, with about a sixth occurring only once. The time point was: newly diagnosed GD, antithyroid drugs for less than 3 months. There was RNA extracted from PBMCs, and the TCR library was made from it. Losses at the gene ends were 7 bases for V and 7 bases for J; bases not matched to a gene: 14. This CDR3 region has 16 residues. Germline CDR1 MNHNS, CDR2 SASEGT. In addition, the sample was reused for a study of T cells in Graves' hyperthyroidism and ophthalmopathy.

The source of this sequence is a woman aged 18 to 35 with Graves disease. The chain has TRBV6-1 and TRBJ2-1; TRBD2 matches 9 bases. The sequenced sample was peripheral blood mononuclear cells (PBMCs), obtained at new diagnosis, from a patient treated with antithyroid drugs. DNA for the CDR3: TGTGCCAGCACCAACGAGGGCGGGAGGGCCAAGAATGAGCAGTTCTTC. Amino acid sequence: CASTNEGGRAKNEQFF.